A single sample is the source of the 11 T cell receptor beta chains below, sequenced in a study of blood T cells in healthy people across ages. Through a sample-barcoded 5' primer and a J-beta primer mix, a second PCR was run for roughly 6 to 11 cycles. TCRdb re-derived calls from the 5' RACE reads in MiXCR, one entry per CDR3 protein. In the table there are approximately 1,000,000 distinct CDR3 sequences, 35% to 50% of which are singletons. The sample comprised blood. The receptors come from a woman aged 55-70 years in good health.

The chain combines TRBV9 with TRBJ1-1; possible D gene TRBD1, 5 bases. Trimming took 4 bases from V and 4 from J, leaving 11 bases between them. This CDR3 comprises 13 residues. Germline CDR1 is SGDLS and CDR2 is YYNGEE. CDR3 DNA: TGTGCCAGCAGCCCCACCGGGGGCACTGAAGCTTTCTTT. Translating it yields CASSPTGGTEAFF.

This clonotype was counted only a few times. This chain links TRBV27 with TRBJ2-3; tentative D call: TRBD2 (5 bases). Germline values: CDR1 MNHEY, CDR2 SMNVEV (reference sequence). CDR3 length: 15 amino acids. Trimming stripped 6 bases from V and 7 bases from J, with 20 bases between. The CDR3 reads CASSLDGGSPNTQYF. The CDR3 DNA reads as TGTGCCAGCAGCCTCGATGGCGGGTCGCCAAATACGCAGTATTTT.

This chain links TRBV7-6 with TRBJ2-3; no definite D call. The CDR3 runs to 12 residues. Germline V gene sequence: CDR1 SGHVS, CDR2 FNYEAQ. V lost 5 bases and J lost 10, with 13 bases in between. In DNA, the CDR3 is TGTGCCAGCAGCCATGTTTCGGTGGCGCAGTATTTT. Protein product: CASSHVSVAQYF.

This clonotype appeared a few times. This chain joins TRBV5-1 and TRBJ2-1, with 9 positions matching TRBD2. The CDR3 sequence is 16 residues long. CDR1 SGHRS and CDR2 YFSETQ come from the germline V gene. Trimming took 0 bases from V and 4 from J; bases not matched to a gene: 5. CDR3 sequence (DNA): TGCGCCAGCAGCTTGGCGGGCGGGAGGGATTACAATGAGCAGTTCTTC. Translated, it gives CASSLAGGRDYNEQFF.

CDR3 sequence (DNA): TGCGCCAGCAGGGGACAGGGGAGCGGTGAAAAACTGTTTTTT. It encodes CASRGQGSGEKLFF. The rearrangement joins TRBV4-1 to TRBJ1-4; 10 nucleotides match TRBD1. This CDR3 contains 14 residues. V shed 6 bases and J 7 bases; nucleotides not matched to a gene: 5. Germline-derived CDR1 and CDR2 are MGHRA and YSYEKL.

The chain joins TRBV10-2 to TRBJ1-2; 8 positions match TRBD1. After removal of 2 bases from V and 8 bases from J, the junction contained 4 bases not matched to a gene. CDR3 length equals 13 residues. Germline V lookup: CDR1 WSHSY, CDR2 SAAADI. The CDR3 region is CASSEGQGSGYTF. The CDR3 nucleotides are TGCGCCAGCAGTGAGGGACAGGGCTCCGGCTACACCTTC.

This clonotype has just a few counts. CDR3 bases: TGTGCCAGCAGAACGATTAGCACAGATACGCAGTATTTT. It is translated as CASRTISTDTQYF. The rearrangement joins TRBV28 to TRBJ2-3; D remains unclear. The CDR3 has 13 amino acids. The ends were cut back, 6 bases at V and 0 bases at J, with 7 bases in the middle. Germline CDR1 and CDR2: MDHEN and SYDVKM. The whole variable domain, filled in from reference TRBV28 and TRBJ2-3, reads DVKVTQSSRYLVKRTGEKVFLECVQDMDHENMFWYRQDPGLGLRLIYFSYDVKMKEKGDIPEGYSVSREKKERFSLILESASTNQTSMYLCASRTISTDTQYFGPGTRLTVL.

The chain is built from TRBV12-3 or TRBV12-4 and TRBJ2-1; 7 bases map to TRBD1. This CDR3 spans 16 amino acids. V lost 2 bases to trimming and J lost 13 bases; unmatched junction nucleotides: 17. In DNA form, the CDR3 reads TGTGCCAGCAGTTTACGGGCAGGGGGTATAGGAGAGACCCAGTTCTTC. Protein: CASSLRAGGIGETQFF.

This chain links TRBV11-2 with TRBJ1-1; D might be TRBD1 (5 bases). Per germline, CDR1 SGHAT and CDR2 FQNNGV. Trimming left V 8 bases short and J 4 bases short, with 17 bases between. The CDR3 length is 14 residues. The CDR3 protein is CASSKDSPGTEAFF. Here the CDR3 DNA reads TGTGCCAGCTCCAAAGACAGTCCGGGCACTGAAGCTTTCTTT.

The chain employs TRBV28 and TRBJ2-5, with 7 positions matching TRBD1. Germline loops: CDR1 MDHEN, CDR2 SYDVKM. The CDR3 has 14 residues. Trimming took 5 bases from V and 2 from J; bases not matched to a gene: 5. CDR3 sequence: CASSPRQGQETQYF. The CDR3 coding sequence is TGTGCCAGCAGTCCACGACAGGGACAAGAGACCCAGTACTTC. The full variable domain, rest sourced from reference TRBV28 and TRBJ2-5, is DVKVTQSSRYLVKRTGEKVFLECVQDMDHENMFWYRQDPGLGLRLIYFSYDVKMKEKGDIPEGYSVSREKKERFSLILESASTNQTSMYLCASSPRQGQETQYFGPGTRLLVL.

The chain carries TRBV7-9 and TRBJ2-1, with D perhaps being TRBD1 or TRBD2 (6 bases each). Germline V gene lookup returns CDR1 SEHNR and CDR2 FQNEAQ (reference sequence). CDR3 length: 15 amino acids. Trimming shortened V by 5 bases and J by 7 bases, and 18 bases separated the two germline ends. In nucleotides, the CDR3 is TGTGCCAGCAGCCTGATGTGGGGGCGGGAAAATGAGCAGTTCTTC. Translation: CASSLMWGRENEQFF.